The clone carrying this TCR beta chain was counted a single time. The sample is drawn from a study of blood T cell repertoires in COVID-19. About the study: COVID-19 samples collected from the United States, Italy and Spain covered acute and convalescent phases.

Authors' processing steps: Using reference gene primer amplification, nucleated cell counts were estimated. TCRdb's table, derived via immunoSEQ multiplex PCR, lists solely in-frame clones and lacks some. That table supplies the V and J calls and clone size; D and trimming were determined from the DNA. The sample consists of about 200,000 clones, 85% to 90% of them appearing once. The germline V and J ends were trimmed by 0 bases and 8 bases, with 11 bases remaining between them. There are 15 residues in the CDR3. Germline assignment: CDR1 MNHEY and CDR2 SVGAGI. The genes are TRBV6-5 and TRBJ1-6, with D perhaps matching TRBD1 (6 bases). The sequenced sample consisted of peripheral blood. The sequence was collected from a man over 45 with acute or convalescent COVID-19. The CDR3 region is CASSYSGGRDSPLHF. In DNA form, the CDR3 reads TGTGCCAGCAGTTACTCCGGGGGGCGTGATTCACCCCTCCACTTT.